The rows below give T cell receptor beta chains drawn from one sample of a study of B cell selection in AIRE deficiency. Libraries were prepared by immunoSEQ multiplex PCR; TCRdb keeps only in-frame clonotypes and omits some of them. The repertoire holds about 21,000 clones, with 94% as singletons. Sample: Tregs sorted from PBMCs. The receptor source for this set is a human donor with AIRE deficiency. Each CDR3 is given with its conserved first and last residue. D genes are given only for firm matches. Rows give clone size only sometimes, using once, few, many, or a class for an expanded clone.

>TRBV2|TRBJ2-1|.|TRBD2
CASSDPGASGYNEQFF
TGTGCCAGCAGTGATCCGGGGGCTAGCGGGTACAATGAGCAGTTCTTC
>TRBV27|TRBJ1-1|.|.
CASSLITGLMNTEAFF
TGTGCCAGCAGTTTAATCACAGGGCTAATGAACACTGAAGCTTTCTTT
>TRBV5-8|TRBJ2-7|.|.
CASSLEDLSYEQYF
TGTGCCAGCAGCTTGGAGGACCTCTCCTACGAGCAGTACTTC
>TRBV5-4|TRBJ2-7|.|.
CASSLRGTHTYEQYF
TGTGCCAGCAGCTTGCGCGGGACCCATACCTACGAGCAGTACTTC
>TRBV28|TRBJ2-7|.|TRBD1
CASSFGRQGAYEQYF
TGTGCCAGCAGTTTTGGGCGACAGGGGGCCTACGAGCAGTACTTC
>TRBV30|TRBJ2-1|.|.
CAWSVKLHEQFF
TGTGCCTGGAGTGTCAAGTTGCATGAGCAGTTCTTC
>TRBV7-9|TRBJ2-7|.|.
CASSFGTQTYEQYF
TGTGCCAGCAGCTTCGGGACCCAGACCTACGAGCAGTACTTC
>TRBV10-1|TRBJ2-7|.|.
CASSLNQAGGGEQYF
TGCGCCAGCAGCCTTAACCAGGCAGGAGGAGGCGAGCAGTACTTC
>TRBV20-1|TRBJ1-1|.|.
CRILRGTEAFF
TGCAGAATTCTAAGGGGCACTGAAGCTTTCTTT
>TRBV7-9|TRBJ1-3|.|TRBD1
CASSFEQGTYGNTIYF
TGTGCCAGCAGCTTCGAACAGGGGACCTATGGAAACACCATATATTTT
>TRBV4-1|TRBJ2-3|.|.
CASSQGGSDTQYF
TGCGCCAGCAGCCAAGGCGGGTCAGATACGCAGTATTTT
>TRBV7-2|TRBJ2-7|.|.
CASSPVGRSYEQYF
TGTGCCAGCAGCCCGGTGGGACGGTCCTACGAGCAGTACTTC
>TRBV5-1|TRBJ2-7|.|.
CASSPHPGVGEQYF
TGCGCCAGCAGCCCCCACCCGGGGGTAGGGGAGCAGTACTTC
>TRBV2|TRBJ1-2|.|TRBD1
CASSDRGGPRGYTF
TGTGCCAGCAGCGACAGGGGTGGACCTCGGGGCTACACCTTC
>TRBV6-1|TRBJ1-2|.|.
CASNRQQGYGYTF
TGTGCCAGCAACCGCCAACAGGGTTATGGCTACACCTTC
>TRBV19|TRBJ1-1|once|.
CASSGGSQAFF
TGTGCCAGTAGCGGGGGCAGTCAAGCTTTCTTT
>TRBV5-1|TRBJ2-2|.|TRBD1
CASSPNPGTGNTGELFF
TGCGCCAGCAGCCCGAACCCCGGGACAGGGAACACCGGGGAGCTGTTTTTT
>TRBV5-1|TRBJ2-3|.|.
CASSFHSTDTQYF
TGCGCCAGCAGCTTTCATAGCACAGATACGCAGTATTTT
>TRBV28|TRBJ1-6|.|.
CASRIDPTNSPLHF
TGTGCCAGCAGGATCGACCCCACTAATTCACCCCTCCACTTT
>TRBV28|TRBJ2-2|.|.
CASSFLAGGELFF
TGTGCCAGCAGTTTTCTAGCCGGCGGGGAGCTGTTTTTT
>TRBV7-3|TRBJ2-7|.|TRBD2
CASSISGTSYEQYF
TGTGCCAGCAGCATTAGCGGGACTTCCTACGAGCAGTACTTC
>TRBV16|TRBJ2-7|.|.
CASSPRGYEQYF
TGTGCCAGCAGCCCGCGGGGCTACGAGCAGTACTTC
>TRBV6-1|TRBJ2-2|.|.
CASSGPAYTTGELFF
TGTGCCAGCAGTGGACCAGCGTATACAACCGGGGAGCTGTTTTTT
>TRBV18|TRBJ2-1|.|.
CASSPRNRVVGEQFF
TGTGCCAGCTCACCCCGGAACAGGGTCGTCGGTGAGCAGTTCTTC
>TRBV18|TRBJ2-6|.|.
CASSPLGRTGANVLTF
TGTGCCAGCTCACCACTTGGACGGACTGGGGCCAACGTCCTGACTTTC
>TRBV27|TRBJ2-7|.|.
CASSFRPSHEQYF
TGTGCCAGCAGTTTTAGACCGTCCCACGAGCAGTACTTC
>TRBV27|TRBJ2-7|.|.
CASSPRLSSYEQYF
TGTGCCAGCAGCCCTCGACTGAGCTCCTACGAGCAGTACTTC
>TRBV5-1|TRBJ1-2|.|.
CASSLVRGSGYTF
TGCGCCAGCAGCTTGGTCAGGGGAAGTGGCTACACCTTC